This passage covers 28 T cell receptor beta chains from one sample sequenced in a study of T cell changes during pregnancy in multiple sclerosis. The protocol was immunoSEQ multiplex PCR, while the TCRdb copy is restricted to in-frame clones and leaves out a portion. The sample carries more than 60,000 clones, roughly 90% recorded once. Sequenced here: peripheral blood, sampled in the second trimester of pregnancy. These receptors were taken from a female donor with multiple sclerosis, enrolled in a pregnancy study.

The V call is TRBV10-3, the J call TRBJ1-5; 9 bases are shared with TRBD1. The junction had 4 bases not matched to a gene; V was cut back by 0 bases and J by 4 bases. Germline values: CDR1 ENHRY, CDR2 SYGVKD. The CDR3 sequence is 16 residues long. DNA for the CDR3: TGTGCCATCAGTGAGTCTCGGACAGGGGTAAATCAGCCCCAGCATTTT. Residues: CAISESRTGVNQPQHF.

This clone was found a few times. The chain joins TRBV6-5 to TRBJ1-5; 7 bases agree with TRBD1. The CDR3 spans 15 residues. In germline, CDR1 is MNHEY, CDR2 SVGAGI. J was trimmed by 3 bases and V by 8 bases; bases with no gene match: 10. CDR3: CASRPSGTVNQPQHF. Here the CDR3 DNA reads TGTGCCAGCCGACCTAGCGGGACAGTCAATCAGCCCCAGCATTTT.

V usage is TRBV5-6 and J usage is TRBJ1-6; TRBD1 agrees at 8 bases. With V trimmed by 5 bases and J by 9 bases, 7 bases remained unmatched. The V gene's germline CDR1 is SGHDT and CDR2 YYEEEE. The CDR3 consists of 14 residues. Here the CDR3 reads CASSYGQGFSPLHF. DNA of the CDR3: TGTGCCAGCAGTTACGGACAGGGCTTTTCACCCCTCCACTTT.

The sample holds one count of this clone. The chain links TRBV19 to TRBJ1-2; 9 bases line up with TRBD1. From germline, CDR1 is LNHDA and CDR2 SQIVND (reference sequence). V lost 3 bases and J lost 6; bases outside the gene matches: 14. The length of the CDR3 is 17 residues. The DNA for the CDR3 is TGTGCCAGTAGTATTCGCCAGGCCACAGGGGGCGCGCATGGCTACACCTTC. This sequence encodes CASSIRQATGGAHGYTF.

The chain carries TRBV5-6 and TRBJ1-2; a possible D gene is TRBD1 (6 bases). The CDR3 runs 18 residues. Germline values: CDR1 SGHDT, CDR2 YYEEEE. The V end was cut by 0 bases, the J end by 1 base, with 19 bases between. The DNA of the CDR3 is TGTGCCAGCAGCTTGGAGAAAACAGGGACCTCCTTTAACTATGGCTACACCTTC. Its protein is CASSLEKTGTSFNYGYTF.

The chain couples TRBV29-1 to TRBJ2-6; 7 nucleotides match TRBD1. Trimming at V came to 7 bases and at J to 0 bases, leaving 9 bases not matched to a gene. The CDR3 totals 16 residues. Germline V gene sequence: CDR1 SQVTM, CDR2 ANQGSEA. CDR3 DNA: TGCAGCGCCCCGACAGGGAAGGTCTCTGGGGCCAACGTCCTGACTTTC. This codes for CSAPTGKVSGANVLTF.

This clone was found a few times. The chain joins TRBV19 to TRBJ2-5, with D possibly being TRBD2 (6 bases). CDR3 length: 13 amino acids. Germline CDR1 reads LNHDA; CDR2 reads SQIVND (reference sequence). Trimming removed 3 bases at V and 4 bases at J, with 9 bases between. The CDR3 reads CASSISGVETQYF. The CDR3 region has the DNA TGTGCCAGTAGTATTTCGGGAGTAGAGACCCAGTACTTC. The complete variable domain, with remaining parts taken from reference TRBV19 and TRBJ2-5, reads DGGITQSPKYLFRKEGQNVTLSCEQNLNHDAMYWYRQDPGQGLRLIYYSQIVNDFQKGDIAEGYSVSREKKESFPLTVTSAQKNPTAFYLCASSISGVETQYFGPGTRLLVL.

The chain combines TRBV18 with TRBJ2-1, with a possible D match to TRBD2 (5 bases). V was shortened by 2 bases and J by 0 bases, with 11 bases between the two germline ends. This CDR3 region has 16 residues. Germline lookup yields CDR1 KGHSH and CDR2 LQKENI. CDR3 protein: CASSPTDGSSYNEQFF. As DNA, the CDR3 is TGTGCCAGCTCACCAACCGATGGGAGCTCCTACAATGAGCAGTTCTTC.

This chain connects TRBV10-3 to TRBJ2-2; D is unresolved. Germline-derived CDR1 and CDR2 are ENHRY and SYGVKD. The CDR3 covers 15 residues. Deletions cut 5 bases from V and 1 base from J, with 11 bases between. The CDR3 region has the DNA TGTGCCATCAGTCTGGGCCTTGGGAACACCGGGGAGCTGTTTTTT. The encoded protein is CAISLGLGNTGELFF.

This clone was found a few times. The germline gene is not matched at one end of the junction; a read error may be the cause. This chain uses TRBV2 with TRBJ1-2, with 9 bases aligning to TRBD1. The germline gives CDR1 SNHLY, CDR2 FYNNEI. This CDR3 is 13 amino acids long. CDR3 DNA sequence: TGTGCCAGCAGTCCAGACAGGGGGAGAGATCGGGACTTC. Amino acids: CASSPDRGRDRDF.

The chain employs TRBV6-5 and TRBJ2-1; TRBD2 matches at 7 bases. The CDR3 extends over 15 amino acids. Germline lookup yields CDR1 MNHEY and CDR2 SVGAGI. Trimming took 0 bases from V and 7 from J; bases not matched to a gene: 6. The CDR3 nucleotides are TGTGCCAGCAGTTACTCGCCGGGAGGTCCGAATGAGCAGTTCTTC. Protein product: CASSYSPGGPNEQFF.

The chain employs TRBV5-5 and TRBJ2-2, with D possibly matching TRBD1 (6 bases). The V and J ends lost 3 bases and 3 bases respectively, with 21 bases between them. This CDR3 comprises 18 residues. The germline V gene has CDR1 SGHKS and CDR2 YYEKEE (reference sequence). CDR3 sequence: CASSSEMAGVLDTGELFF. The CDR3, as DNA: TGTGCCAGCAGCTCCGAGATGGCAGGGGTGTTGGACACCGGGGAGCTGTTTTTT.

The rearrangement uses TRBV5-8 and TRBJ1-5; D is possibly TRBD1 (5 bases). Germline CDR1 SGHTS, CDR2 YDEGEE. This CDR3 comprises 14 residues. V was pared by 4 bases and J by 4 bases, with 12 bases between. The CDR3 loop reads CASSHGAGNQPQHF. In nucleotides, the CDR3 is TGTGCCAGCAGCCATGGGGCTGGAAATCAGCCCCAGCATTTT.

In this sample, this clone turned up a few times. This chain links TRBV5-6 with TRBJ2-1; a weak D match, TRBD1 (6 bases). Trimming pared 0 bases from V and 0 bases from J, leaving 10 bases between. Germline CDR1 is SGHDT and CDR2 is YYEEEE. The CDR3 contains 16 residues. Written as DNA, the CDR3 is TGTGCCAGCAGCTTGGACAGGGTTAGCTCCTACAATGAGCAGTTCTTC. Translated, it gives CASSLDRVSSYNEQFF.

J is TRBJ2-5 and V is TRBV7-2; 14 bases map to TRBD2. Unmatched junction bases numbered 10, after V lost 0 bases and J lost 4 bases. The germline V gene encodes CDR1 SGHTA and CDR2 FQGNSA. The CDR3 consists of 19 residues. Here the CDR3 reads CASSLAGTSGRGGRETQYF. In DNA form, the CDR3 reads TGTGCCAGCAGCTTAGCCGGGACTAGCGGGAGAGGAGGACGAGAGACCCAGTACTTC.

The chain recombines TRBV21-1 with TRBJ1-1; the DNA was not used to check the table's D call, TRBD1. TRBV21-1 is recorded as a pseudogene. The CDR3 sequence is 18 residues long. CDR3 residues: CASSPRLGLKGGNTEAFF. The CDR3 DNA is TGTGCCAGCAGCCCACGGTTGGGGCTAAAAGGGGGGAACACTGAAGCTTTCTTT.

In this sample, this clone turned up once. V is TRBV6-5 and J is TRBJ1-1; possible D gene TRBD1, 5 bases. From germline, CDR1 is MNHEY and CDR2 SVGAGI. Trimming removed 0 bases from V and 3 bases from J, with 8 bases in between. The CDR3 loop spans 14 amino acids. CDR3 bases: TGTGCCAGCAGTTACTCACCGGGGGACACTGAAGCTTTCTTT. Residues: CASSYSPGDTEAFF.

V gene TRBV11-1 combines with J gene TRBJ2-3, with 7 nucleotides matching TRBD2. This CDR3 is built from 15 residues. V dropped 7 bases and J dropped 2; count of bases not matched to a gene: 9. Germline lookup yields CDR1 SGHAT and CDR2 FQDESV (reference sequence). The DNA of the CDR3 is TGTGCCAGCAAAGAGAGGCTAGCGGACACAGATACGCAGTATTTT. Translating gives CASKERLADTDTQYF. The whole variable domain, filled in from reference TRBV11-1 and TRBJ2-3, reads EAEVAQSPRYKITEKSQAVAFWCDPISGHATLYWYRQILGQGPELLVQFQDESVVDDSQLPKDRFSAERLKGVDSTLKIQPAELGDSAMYLCASKERLADTDTQYFGPGTRLTVL.

The gene calls are TRBV7-5 and TRBJ1-2; the table's D call of TRBD1 was not tested on the DNA. TRBV7-5 is tagged as a pseudogene. This CDR3 region has 14 residues. The CDR3, as DNA: TGTGTCACCCCGCCTACAGGGGGCGTCGCTGGCTACACCTTC. This encodes CVTPPTGGVAGYTF.

This clone was found a few times. The chain has TRBV5-1 and TRBJ1-1; D perhaps matches TRBD1 (5 bases). The V end lost 4 bases, the J end lost 1 base, and 8 bases lay between the germline ends. There are 13 residues in the CDR3. Germline V gene sequence: CDR1 SGHRS, CDR2 YFSETQ. The CDR3 loop is CASSVTENTEAFF. Here the CDR3 DNA reads TGCGCCAGCAGCGTGACAGAGAACACTGAAGCTTTCTTT. The variable domain in full, completed from reference TRBV5-1 and TRBJ1-1, reads KAGVTQTPRYLIKTRGQQVTLSCSPISGHRSVSWYQQTPGQGLQFLFEYFSETQRNKGNFPGRFSGRQFSNSRSEMNVSTLELGDSALYLCASSVTENTEAFFGQGTRLTVV.

This chain connects TRBV11-2 to TRBJ2-7; tentative D call: TRBD2 (6 bases). The germline V gene encodes CDR1 SGHAT and CDR2 FQNNGV. V was shortened by 3 bases and J by 6 bases, with 12 bases between the two germline ends. CDR3 length equals 13 residues. CDR3 DNA: TGTGCCAGCAGCTTCTATCTCGGGAGCGAGCAGTACTTC. Protein sequence: CASSFYLGSEQYF.

The chain recombines TRBV7-8 with TRBJ2-3; no clear D. The CDR3 loop spans 15 amino acids. Germline V gives CDR1 SGHVS, CDR2 FQNEAQ. V dropped 0 bases and J dropped 0 bases, with 7 bases sitting between them. The CDR3 loop is CASSLATGSTDTQYF. CDR3 in DNA: TGTGCCAGCAGCTTAGCAACGGGTAGCACAGATACGCAGTATTTT.

The V and J genes are TRBV7-9 and TRBJ2-5; tentative D call: TRBD1 (7 bases). Trimming pared 5 bases from V and 4 bases from J, leaving 20 bases between. There are 16 residues in the CDR3. Germline lookup yields CDR1 SEHNR and CDR2 FQNEAQ (reference sequence). The CDR3 DNA reads TGTGCCAGCAGCCTATTGGGCAGGGGGGAAGGAGAGACCCAGTACTTC. Protein product: CASSLLGRGEGETQYF.

This sequence joins TRBV6-5 and TRBJ2-2, with 7 bases fitting TRBD2. Per the germline V gene, CDR1 is MNHEY and CDR2 is SVGAGI. The CDR3 extends over 15 amino acids. With 6 bases clipped from V and 2 bases from J, the junction kept 6 bases outside the gene matches. DNA for the CDR3: TGTGCCAGCAGGCGGCAGCGGGGAAACACCGGGGAGCTGTTTTTT. Its protein product is CASRRQRGNTGELFF.

The J gene is TRBJ2-3, the V gene TRBV10-2, with D perhaps matching TRBD2 (6 bases). Trimming took 8 bases from V and 2 from J, leaving 8 bases between them. The germline V gene encodes CDR1 WSHSY and CDR2 SAAADI. CDR3 size: 12 residues. CDR3 coding DNA: TGCGCCAGCCGGGAGCTCACAGATACGCAGTATTTT. Translating it yields CASRELTDTQYF.

The rearrangement links TRBV4-3 to TRBJ2-7; 8 positions agree with TRBD1. Germline V gene lookup returns CDR1 LGHNA and CDR2 YSLEER. V trimming: 1 base; J trimming: 0 bases; junction bases outside the gene matches: 2. This CDR3 contains 15 residues. The CDR3 is CASSQGRGLSYEQYF. The CDR3 DNA reads as TGCGCCAGCAGCCAAGGCAGGGGGCTCTCCTACGAGCAGTACTTC.

V gene TRBV10-3 combines with J gene TRBJ2-5, with D maybe TRBD1 (6 bases). Germline values: CDR1 ENHRY, CDR2 SYGVKD. CDR3 size: 14 residues. V lost 10 bases to trimming and J lost 4 bases, with 19 bases between them. Here the CDR3 reads CATQLQGRAETQYF. Here the CDR3 DNA reads TGTGCCACGCAACTCCAGGGGCGGGCAGAGACCCAGTACTTC.

The V and J genes are TRBV11-3 and TRBJ1-6; D ambiguous. The germline CDR1 and CDR2 sequences are SGHNT and YENEEA. V was clipped by 1 base and J by 7 bases, with 5 bases between them. This CDR3 spans 13 amino acids. CDR3 coding DNA: TGTGCCAGCAGCTTAGCCCGGAATTCACCCCTCCACTTT. Translated, it gives CASSLARNSPLHF.